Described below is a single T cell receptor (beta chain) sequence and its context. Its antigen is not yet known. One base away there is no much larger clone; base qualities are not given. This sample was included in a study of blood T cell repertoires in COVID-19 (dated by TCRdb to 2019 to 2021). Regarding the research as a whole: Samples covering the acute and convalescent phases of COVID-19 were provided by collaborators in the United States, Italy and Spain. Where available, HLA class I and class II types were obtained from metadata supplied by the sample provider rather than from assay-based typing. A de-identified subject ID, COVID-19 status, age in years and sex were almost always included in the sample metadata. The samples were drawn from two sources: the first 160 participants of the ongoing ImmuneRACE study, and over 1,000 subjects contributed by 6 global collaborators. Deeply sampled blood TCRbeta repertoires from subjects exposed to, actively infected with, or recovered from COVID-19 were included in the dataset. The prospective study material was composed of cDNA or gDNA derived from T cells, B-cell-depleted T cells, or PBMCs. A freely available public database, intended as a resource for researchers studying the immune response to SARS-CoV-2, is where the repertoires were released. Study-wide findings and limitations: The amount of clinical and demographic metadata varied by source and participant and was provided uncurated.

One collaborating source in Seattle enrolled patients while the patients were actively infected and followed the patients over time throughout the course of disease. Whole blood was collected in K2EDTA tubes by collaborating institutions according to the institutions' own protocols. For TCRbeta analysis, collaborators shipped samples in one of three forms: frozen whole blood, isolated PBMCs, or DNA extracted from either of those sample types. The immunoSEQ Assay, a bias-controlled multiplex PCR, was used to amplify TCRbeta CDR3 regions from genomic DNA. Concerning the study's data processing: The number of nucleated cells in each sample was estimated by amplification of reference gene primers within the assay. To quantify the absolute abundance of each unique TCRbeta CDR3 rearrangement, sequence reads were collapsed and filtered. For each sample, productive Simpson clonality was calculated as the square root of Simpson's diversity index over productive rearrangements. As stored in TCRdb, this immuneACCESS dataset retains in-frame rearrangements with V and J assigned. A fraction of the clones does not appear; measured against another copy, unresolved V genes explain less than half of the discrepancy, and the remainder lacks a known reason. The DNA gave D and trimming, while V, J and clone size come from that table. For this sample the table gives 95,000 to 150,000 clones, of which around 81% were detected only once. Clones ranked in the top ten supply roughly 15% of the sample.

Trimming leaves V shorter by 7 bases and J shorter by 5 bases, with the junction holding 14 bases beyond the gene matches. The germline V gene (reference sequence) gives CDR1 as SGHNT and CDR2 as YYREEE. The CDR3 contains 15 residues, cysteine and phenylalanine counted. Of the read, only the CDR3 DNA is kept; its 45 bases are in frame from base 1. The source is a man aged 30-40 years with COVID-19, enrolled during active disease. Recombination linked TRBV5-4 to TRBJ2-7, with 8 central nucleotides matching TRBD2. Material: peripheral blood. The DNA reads TGTGCCAGCTCCTACCGCGGGACTAGTCGCCACGAGCAGTACTTC. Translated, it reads CASSYRGTSRHEQYF.